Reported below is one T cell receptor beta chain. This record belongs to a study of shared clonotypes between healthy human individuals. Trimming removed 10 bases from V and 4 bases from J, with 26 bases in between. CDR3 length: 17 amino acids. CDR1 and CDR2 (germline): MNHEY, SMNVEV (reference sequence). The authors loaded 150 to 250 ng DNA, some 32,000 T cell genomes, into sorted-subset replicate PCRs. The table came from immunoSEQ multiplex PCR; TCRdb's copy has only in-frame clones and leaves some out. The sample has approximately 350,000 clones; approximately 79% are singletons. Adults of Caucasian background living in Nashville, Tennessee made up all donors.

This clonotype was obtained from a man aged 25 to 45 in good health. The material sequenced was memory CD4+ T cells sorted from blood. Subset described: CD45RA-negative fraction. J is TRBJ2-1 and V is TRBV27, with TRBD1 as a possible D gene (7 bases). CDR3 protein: CATQQRGTVPLYNEQFF. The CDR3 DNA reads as TGTGCCACCCAACAGCGCGGGACAGTCCCCCTATACAATGAGCAGTTCTTC.